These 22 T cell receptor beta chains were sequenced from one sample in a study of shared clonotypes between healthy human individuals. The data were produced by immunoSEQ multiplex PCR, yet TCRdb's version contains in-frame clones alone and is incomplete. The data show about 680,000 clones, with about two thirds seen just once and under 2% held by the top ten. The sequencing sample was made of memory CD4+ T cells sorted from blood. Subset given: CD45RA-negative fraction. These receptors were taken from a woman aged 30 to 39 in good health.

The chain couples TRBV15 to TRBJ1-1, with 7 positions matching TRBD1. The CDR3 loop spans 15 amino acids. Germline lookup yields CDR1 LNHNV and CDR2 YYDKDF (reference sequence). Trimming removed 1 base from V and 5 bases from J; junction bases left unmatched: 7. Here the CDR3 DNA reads TGTGCCACCAGCAGAGTCGAGGGGGCAGAGACTGAAGCTTTCTTT. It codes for CATSRVEGAETEAFF.

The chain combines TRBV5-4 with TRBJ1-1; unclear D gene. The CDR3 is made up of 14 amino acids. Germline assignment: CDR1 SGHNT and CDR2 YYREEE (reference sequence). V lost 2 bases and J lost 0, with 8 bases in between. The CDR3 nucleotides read TGTGCCAGCAGCTTTCTGAACTTGAACACTGAAGCTTTCTTT. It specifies CASSFLNLNTEAFF.

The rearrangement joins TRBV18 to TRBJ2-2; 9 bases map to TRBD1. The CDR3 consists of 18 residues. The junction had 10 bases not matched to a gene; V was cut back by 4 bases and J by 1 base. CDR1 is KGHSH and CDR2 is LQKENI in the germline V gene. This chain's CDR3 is CASSLGQGPSWNTGELFF. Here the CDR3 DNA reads TGTGCCAGCTCACTGGGACAGGGACCCTCATGGAACACCGGGGAGCTGTTTTTT.

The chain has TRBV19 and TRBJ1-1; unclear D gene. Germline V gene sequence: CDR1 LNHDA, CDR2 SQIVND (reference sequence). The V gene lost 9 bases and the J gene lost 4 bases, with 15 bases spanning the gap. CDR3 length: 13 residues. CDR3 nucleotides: TGTGCCAGCAGGAGCGGTGGAAGCACTGAAGCTTTCTTT. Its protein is CASRSGGSTEAFF.

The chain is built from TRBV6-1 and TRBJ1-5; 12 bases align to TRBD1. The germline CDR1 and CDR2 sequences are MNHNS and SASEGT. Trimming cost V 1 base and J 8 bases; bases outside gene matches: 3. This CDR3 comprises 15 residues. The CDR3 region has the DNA TGTGCCAGCAGTGAAGGGGGACAGGGGGCTAAGCCCCAGCATTTT. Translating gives CASSEGGQGAKPQHF.

CDR3 sequence (DNA): TGTGCCAGCAGCCAGGACAGGGGGCGAGCCTACGAGCAGTACTTC. It is translated as CASSQDRGRAYEQYF. The chain has TRBV6-5 and TRBJ2-7, with 11 positions matching TRBD1. Trimming cost V 6 bases and J 2 bases; bases outside gene matches: 6. Germline-derived CDR1 and CDR2 are MNHEY and SVGAGI. The CDR3 is made up of 15 amino acids.

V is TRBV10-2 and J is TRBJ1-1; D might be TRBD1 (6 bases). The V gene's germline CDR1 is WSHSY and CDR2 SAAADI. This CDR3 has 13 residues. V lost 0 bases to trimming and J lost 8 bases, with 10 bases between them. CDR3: CASSESGQGEAFF. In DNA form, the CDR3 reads TGCGCCAGCAGTGAGTCGGGGCAGGGGGAAGCTTTCTTT.

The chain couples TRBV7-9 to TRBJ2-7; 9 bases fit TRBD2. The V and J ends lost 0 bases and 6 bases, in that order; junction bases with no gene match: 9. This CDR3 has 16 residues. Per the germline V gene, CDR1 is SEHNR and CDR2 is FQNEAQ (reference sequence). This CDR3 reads CASSLAGSGSPREQYF. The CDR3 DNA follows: TGTGCCAGCAGCTTAGCAGGTAGCGGGAGCCCCCGCGAGCAGTACTTC. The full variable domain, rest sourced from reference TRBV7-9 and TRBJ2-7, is DTGVSQNPRHKITKRGQNVTFRCDPISEHNRLYWYRQTLGQGPEFLTYFQNEAQLEKSRLLSDRFSAERPKGSFSTLEIQRTEQGDSAMYLCASSLAGSGSPREQYFGPGTRLTVT.

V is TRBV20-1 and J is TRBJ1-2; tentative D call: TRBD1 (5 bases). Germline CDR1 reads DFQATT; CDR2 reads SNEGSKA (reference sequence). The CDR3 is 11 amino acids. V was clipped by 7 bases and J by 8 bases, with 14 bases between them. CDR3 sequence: CSVKSGAGYTF. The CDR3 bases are TGCAGTGTAAAGAGCGGGGCCGGCTACACCTTC.

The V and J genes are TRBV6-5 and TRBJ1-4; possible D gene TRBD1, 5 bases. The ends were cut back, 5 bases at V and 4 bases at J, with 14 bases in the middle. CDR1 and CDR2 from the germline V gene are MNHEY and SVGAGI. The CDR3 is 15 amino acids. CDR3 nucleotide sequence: TGTGCCAGCAGTCCTTACAGGTCGAATAATGAAAAACTGTTTTTT. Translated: CASSPYRSNNEKLFF.

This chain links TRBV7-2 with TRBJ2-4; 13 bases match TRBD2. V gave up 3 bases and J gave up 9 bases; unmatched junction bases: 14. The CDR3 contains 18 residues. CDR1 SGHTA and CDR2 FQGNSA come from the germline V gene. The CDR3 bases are TGTGCCAGCAGCTTCTCGGTGGGACTAGCGGGATCCCGTGGCATTCAGTACTTC. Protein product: CASSFSVGLAGSRGIQYF. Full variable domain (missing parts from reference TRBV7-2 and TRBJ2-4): GAGVSQSPSNKVTEKGKDVELRCDPISGHTALYWYRQSLGQGLEFLIYFQGNSAPDKSGLPSDRFSAERTGGSVSTLTIQRTQQEDSAVYLCASSFSVGLAGSRGIQYFGAGTRLSVL.

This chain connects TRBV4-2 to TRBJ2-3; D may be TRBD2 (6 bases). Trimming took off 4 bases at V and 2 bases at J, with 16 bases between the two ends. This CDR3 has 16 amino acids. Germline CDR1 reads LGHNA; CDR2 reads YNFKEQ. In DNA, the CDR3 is TGTGCCAGCAGCCCCAACCGGGACTGGGACACAGATACGCAGTATTTT. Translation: CASSPNRDWDTDTQYF.

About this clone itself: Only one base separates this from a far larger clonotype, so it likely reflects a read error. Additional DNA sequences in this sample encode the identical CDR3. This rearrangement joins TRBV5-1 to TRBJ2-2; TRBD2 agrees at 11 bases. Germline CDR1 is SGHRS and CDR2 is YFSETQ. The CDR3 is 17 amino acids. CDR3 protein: CASSLYRGLAGGGELFF. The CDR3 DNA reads TGCGCCAGCAGCTTGTATCGCGGTCTAGCGGGAGGAGGGGAACTGTTTTTT.

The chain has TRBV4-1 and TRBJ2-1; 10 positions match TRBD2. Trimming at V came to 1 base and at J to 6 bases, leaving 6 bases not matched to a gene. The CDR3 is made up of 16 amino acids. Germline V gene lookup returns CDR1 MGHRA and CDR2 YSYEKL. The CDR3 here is CASSQGPTSGINEQFF. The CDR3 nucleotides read TGCGCCAGCAGCCAAGGCCCCACTAGCGGGATCAATGAGCAGTTCTTC.

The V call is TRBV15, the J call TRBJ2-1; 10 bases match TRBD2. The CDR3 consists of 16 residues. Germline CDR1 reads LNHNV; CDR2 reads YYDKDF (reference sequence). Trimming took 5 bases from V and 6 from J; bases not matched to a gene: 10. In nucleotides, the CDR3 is TGTGCCACCAGCGAACAAGCGGGAGGGCCTAGCAATGAGCAGTTCTTC. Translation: CATSEQAGGPSNEQFF.

CDR3 sequence reads: CASSPGQGGDQPQHF. The CDR3, as DNA: TGCGCCAGCAGCCCGGGACAGGGAGGTGATCAGCCCCAGCATTTT. The chain couples TRBV4-1 to TRBJ1-5, with TRBD1 matching 9 bases. This CDR3 comprises 15 residues. In germline, CDR1 is MGHRA, CDR2 YSYEKL. V was clipped by 4 bases and J by 5 bases; unmatched bases: 6.

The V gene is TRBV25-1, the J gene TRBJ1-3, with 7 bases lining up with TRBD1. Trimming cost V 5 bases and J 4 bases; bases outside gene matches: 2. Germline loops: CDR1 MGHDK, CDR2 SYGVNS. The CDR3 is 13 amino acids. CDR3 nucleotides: TGTGCCAGCAGTACAGGGGTCGGAAACACCATATATTTT. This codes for CASSTGVGNTIYF.

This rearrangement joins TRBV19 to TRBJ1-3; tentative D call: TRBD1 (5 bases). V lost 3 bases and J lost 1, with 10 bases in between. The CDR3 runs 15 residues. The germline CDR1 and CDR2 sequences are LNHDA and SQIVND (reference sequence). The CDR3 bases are TGTGCCAGTAGTATTCAGGGCGAATCTGGAAACACCATATATTTT. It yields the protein CASSIQGESGNTIYF.

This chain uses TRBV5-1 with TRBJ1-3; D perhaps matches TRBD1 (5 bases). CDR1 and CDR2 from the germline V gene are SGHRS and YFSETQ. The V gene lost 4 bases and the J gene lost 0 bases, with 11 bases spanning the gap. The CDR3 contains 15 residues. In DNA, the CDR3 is TGCGCCAGCAGCCCCCGACAGTTCTCTGGAAACACCATATATTTT. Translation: CASSPRQFSGNTIYF.

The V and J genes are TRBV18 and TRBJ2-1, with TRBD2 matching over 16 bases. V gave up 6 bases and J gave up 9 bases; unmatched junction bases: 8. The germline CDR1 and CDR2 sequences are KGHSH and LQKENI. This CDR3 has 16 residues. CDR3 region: CASSPGLAGGKSEQFF. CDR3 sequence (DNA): TGTGCCAGCTCCCCGGGACTAGCGGGAGGGAAAAGTGAGCAGTTCTTC.

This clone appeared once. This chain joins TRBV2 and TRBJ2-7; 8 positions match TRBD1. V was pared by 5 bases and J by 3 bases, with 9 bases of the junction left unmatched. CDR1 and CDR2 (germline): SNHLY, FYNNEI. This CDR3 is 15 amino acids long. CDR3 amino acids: CASSPVTGEVYEQYF. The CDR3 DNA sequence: TGTGCCAGCAGTCCGGTGACAGGGGAGGTCTACGAGCAGTACTTC.

The CDR3 bases are TGTGCCAGCACAAAGGCCGGGACTAGCGGGAGAAGCGAGCAGTACTTC. Translated: CASTKAGTSGRSEQYF. The genes are TRBV5-4 and TRBJ2-7; TRBD2 aligns across 14 bases. The V gene's germline CDR1 is SGHNT and CDR2 YYREEE (reference sequence). The CDR3 has 16 residues. Germline trimming cut 6 bases from V and 6 bases from J; bases unmatched to any gene: 11.